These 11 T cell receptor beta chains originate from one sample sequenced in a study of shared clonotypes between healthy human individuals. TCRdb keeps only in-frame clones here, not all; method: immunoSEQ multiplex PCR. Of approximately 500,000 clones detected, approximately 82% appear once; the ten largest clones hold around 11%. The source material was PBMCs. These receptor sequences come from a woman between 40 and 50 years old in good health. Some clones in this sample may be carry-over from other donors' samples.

CDR3: CASSLGTREETQYF. CDR3 nucleotide sequence: TGTGCCAGCAGCTTGGGGACTAGAGAGGAGACCCAGTACTTC. The gene calls are TRBV5-6 and TRBJ2-5; 7 bases are a match to TRBD2. CDR1 SGHDT and CDR2 YYEEEE come from the germline V gene. The CDR3 loop spans 14 amino acids. The ends lost 0 bases at V and 5 bases at J; junction bases unmatched: 4.

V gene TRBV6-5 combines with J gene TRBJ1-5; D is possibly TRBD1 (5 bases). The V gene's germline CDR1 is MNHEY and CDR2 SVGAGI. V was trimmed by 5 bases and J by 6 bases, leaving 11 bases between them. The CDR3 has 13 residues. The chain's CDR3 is CASSVVRGQPQHF. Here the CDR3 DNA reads TGTGCCAGCAGTGTAGTGAGGGGTCAGCCCCAGCATTTT.

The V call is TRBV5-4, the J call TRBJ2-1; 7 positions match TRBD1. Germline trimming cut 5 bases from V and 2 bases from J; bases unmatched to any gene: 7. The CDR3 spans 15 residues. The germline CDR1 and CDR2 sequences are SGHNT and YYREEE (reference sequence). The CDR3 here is CASRDAGTAYNEQFF. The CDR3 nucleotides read TGTGCCAGCAGGGACGCCGGGACAGCCTACAATGAGCAGTTCTTC.

The CDR3, as DNA: TGTGCCAGCGGACGTGGACAGGGAAATCAGCCCCAGCATTTT. Translation gives CASGRGQGNQPQHF. This chain joins TRBV5-8 and TRBJ1-5; 8 positions match TRBD1. CDR1 SGHTS and CDR2 YDEGEE come from the germline V gene. The CDR3 has 14 residues. Trimming removed 7 bases from V and 4 bases from J; junction bases left unmatched: 7.

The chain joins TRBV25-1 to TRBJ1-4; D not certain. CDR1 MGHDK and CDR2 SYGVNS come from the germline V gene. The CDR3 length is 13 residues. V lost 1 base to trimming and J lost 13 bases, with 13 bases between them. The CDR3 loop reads CASSEFAEGRLFF. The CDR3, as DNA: TGTGCCAGCAGTGAATTCGCCGAGGGAAGACTGTTTTTT.

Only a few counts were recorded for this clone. In DNA, the CDR3 is TGTGCCAGCAGCCAAGTTCTCTCCAGGACAGGGGGCAATGAGCAGTTCTTC. It codes for CASSQVLSRTGGNEQFF. The V gene is TRBV4-2, the J gene TRBJ2-1; TRBD1 matches at 10 bases. This CDR3 comprises 17 residues. CDR1 is LGHNA, CDR2 YNFKEQ, per germline. V was clipped by 1 base and J by 6 bases; unmatched bases: 9.

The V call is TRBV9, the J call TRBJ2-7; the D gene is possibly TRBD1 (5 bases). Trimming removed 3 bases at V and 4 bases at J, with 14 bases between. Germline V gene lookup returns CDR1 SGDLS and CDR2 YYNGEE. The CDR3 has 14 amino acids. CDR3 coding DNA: TGTGCCAGCAGCGGGACATCGGACGGATACGAGCAGTACTTC. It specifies CASSGTSDGYEQYF.

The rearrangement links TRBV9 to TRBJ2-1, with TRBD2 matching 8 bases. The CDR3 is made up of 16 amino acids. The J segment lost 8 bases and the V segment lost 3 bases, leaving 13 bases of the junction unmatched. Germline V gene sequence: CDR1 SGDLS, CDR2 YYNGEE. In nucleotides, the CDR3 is TGTGCCAGCAGCGAACGACTGAGCGGGAGATCAGATGAGCAGTTCTTC. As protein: CASSERLSGRSDEQFF.

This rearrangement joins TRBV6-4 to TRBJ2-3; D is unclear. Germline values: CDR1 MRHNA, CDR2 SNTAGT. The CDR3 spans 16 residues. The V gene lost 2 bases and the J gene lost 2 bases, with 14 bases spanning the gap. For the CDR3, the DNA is TGTGCCAGCAGTGACCTCGGGCGGAAAAACACAGATACGCAGTATTTT. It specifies CASSDLGRKNTDTQYF.

In DNA form, the CDR3 reads TGTGCCAGCAGCTTGAACTTCCAAGAGACCCAGTACTTC. Encoded protein: CASSLNFQETQYF. This rearrangement joins TRBV5-4 to TRBJ2-5; D is unresolved. Trimming removed 1 base at V and 1 base at J, with 5 bases between. Germline V gives CDR1 SGHNT, CDR2 YYREEE (reference sequence). This CDR3 is built from 13 residues.

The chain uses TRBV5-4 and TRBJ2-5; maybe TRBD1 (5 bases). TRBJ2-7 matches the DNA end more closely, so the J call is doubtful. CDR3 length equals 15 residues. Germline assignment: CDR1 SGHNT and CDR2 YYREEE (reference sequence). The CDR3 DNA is TGTGCCAGCAGAGCCGGGCAGGGCCATGGCTCCGAGCAGTACTTC. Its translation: CASRAGQGHGSEQYF.